This T cell receptor beta chain was observed in a study of glioma-infiltrating T cells. Using RNA template, CDR3s of TCR alpha and beta were amplified with iRepertoire arm-PCR. Tissue mRNA or PBMC total RNA, 100-400 ng, went into one-step reverse transcription and amplification. TCRdb passed the multiplex PCR reads through MiXCR, listing each CDR3 protein once. Seen here are about 110,000 distinct CDR3 sequences, about 25% observed once, and the top ten hold around 30%. General study findings and limits: CDR3 overlap between tissue and blood was very small. Gliomas, especially low-grade, showed above-expected tissue-blood divergence; non-neoplastic patients showed below.

This clonotype appeared many times. Its cognate antigen is unknown. V shed 3 bases and J shed 0 bases, with 11 bases lying between them. The CDR3 length is 15 residues. Germline-derived CDR1 and CDR2 are MNHEY and SVGEGT. The chain links TRBV6-2 or TRBV6-3 to TRBJ1-2; D gene unclear. Sequenced material: glioma tissue, nonneoplastic brain tissue, or PBMCs (not recorded which). This clonotype was obtained from a human donor with low-grade glioma or glioblastoma, undergoing nonglioma brain surgery, or in good health (not recorded which). Here the CDR3 reads CASSYSDAPNYGYTF. In DNA, the CDR3 is TGTGCCAGCAGTTATTCGGACGCCCCTAACTATGGCTACACCTTC.